This entry features one TCR beta chain sequence. As yet, its antigen is unknown. Peripheral blood came from all dose cohorts at three timepoints. The data derive from a study of OX40 agonist ivuxolimab in advanced cancers. Background on the study: An agonistic anti-OX40 (CD134) antibody, ivuxolimab, was used to treat the patients. The study, taken as a whole, reports: Expanded clones were, on average, more numerous in CD8+ T cells than in CD4+.

Using immunoSEQ multiplex PCR, the repertoire was profiled, and TCRdb retains in-frame clones only, with some absent. The sample carries 30,000 to 40,000 clones, approximately 90% recorded once. Per the germline V gene, CDR1 is MNHEY and CDR2 is SVGAGI. The length of the CDR3 is 14 residues. V lost 4 bases and J lost 5, with 15 bases in between. The chain joins TRBV6-5 to TRBJ2-7; no definite D call. The sample consisted of CD4+ or CD8+ T cells sorted from blood, taken in a trial of the OX40 agonist ivuxolimab. The receptor comes from an adult with an advanced solid tumor such as melanoma, head and neck, liver or kidney cancer. This CDR3 is CASSLSRRTHEQYF. The CDR3 DNA follows: TGTGCCAGCAGTTTATCCCGACGGACCCACGAGCAGTACTTC.